A selection of T cell receptor beta chains follows, all from one sample in a study of cytomegalovirus exposure and HLA in healthy donors. Assay used: immunoSEQ multiplex PCR; TCRdb lists only in-frame clones, some missing. This table has 140,000 or so clones, about three fifths appearing once. The sample was PBMCs. The source of these receptors is a male donor in good health and CMV-seronegative. Each CDR3 is given with its conserved first and last residue. The D gene is left open where the match is weak. Size values are once, few and many counts, or a class for expanded clones, and some rows have none.

size | D | J | length | V | CDR3 | DNA
. | TRBD1 | TRBJ2-5 | 15 | TRBV2 | CASNLGQGVPKTQYF | TGTGCCAGCAATCTAGGACAGGGGGTACCCAAGACTCAGTACTTC
. | TRBD1 | TRBJ1-1 | 14 | TRBV5-1 | CASSSRGTGTEAFF | TGCGCCAGCAGCTCCCGTGGGACAGGAACTGAAGCTTTCTTT
. | TRBD1 | TRBJ2-3 | 12 | TRBV7-3 | CATGQATDTQYF | TGTGCCACCGGACAGGCCACTGATACGCAGTATTTT
once | . | TRBJ1-3 | 15 | TRBV10-3 | CAISEFQGNGNTIYF | TGTGCCATCAGTGAGTTCCAGGGGAATGGAAACACCATATATTTT
. | TRBD2 | TRBJ2-1 | 15 | TRBV29-1 | CSVQTGGDSYNEQFF | TGCAGCGTGCAAACGGGGGGGGACTCCTACAATGAGCAGTTCTTC
. | TRBD1 | TRBJ2-5 | 15 | TRBV6-5 | CASSSYGQVQEAQYF | TGTGCCAGCAGTTCCTATGGACAGGTCCAAGAGGCCCAGTACTTC
few | . | TRBJ2-3 | 15 | TRBV5-5 | CASSLAGHHTDTQYF | TGTGCCAGCAGCTTGGCGGGACACCACACAGATACGCAGTATTTT
few | . | TRBJ1-1 | 8 | TRBV6-4 | CASRRAFF | TGTGCCAGCCGCAGGGCTTTCTTT
few | . | TRBJ1-2 | 15 | TRBV11-1 | CASTIDPRLRRSYTF | TGTGCCAGCACCATTGACCCGCGACTCCGTCGTAGCTACACCTTC
once | . | TRBJ2-2 | 16 | TRBV11-2 | CASSPVQGSDTGELFF | TGTGCCAGCAGCCCAGTTCAGGGGTCGGACACCGGGGAGCTGTTTTTT
. | . | TRBJ1-1 | 13 | TRBV6-5 | CASSYVLGTEAFF | TGTGCCAGCAGCTACGTACTAGGGACTGAAGCTTTCTTT
. | TRBD1 | TRBJ1-2 | 14 | TRBV9 | CASSEGQGGYGYTF | TGTGCCAGCAGCGAGGGACAGGGAGGGTATGGCTACACCTTC
. | TRBD1 | TRBJ2-7 | 14 | TRBV5-1 | CASSLRQGASEQYF | TGCGCCAGCAGCTTGAGGCAGGGGGCTAGCGAGCAGTACTTC
. | TRBD1 | TRBJ1-2 | 20 | TRBV29-1 | CSVEEIGGQGPRLFNYGYTF | TGCAGCGTTGAGGAAATCGGTGGACAGGGGCCCCGTTTATTTAACTATGGCTACACCTTC
. | . | TRBJ2-5 | 14 | TRBV10-3 | CAISSRGSQETQYF | TGTGCCATCAGTTCCAGGGGATCACAAGAGACCCAGTACTTC
once | . | TRBJ1-1 | 13 | TRBV11-2 | CASSLERAVEAFF | TGTGCCAGCAGCTTAGAGCGAGCCGTCGAAGCTTTCTTT
. | . | TRBJ1-2 | 14 | TRBV5-6 | CASAASDTLYGYTF | TGTGCCAGCGCCGCCTCTGACACCCTCTATGGCTACACCTTC
. | . | TRBJ2-3 | 14 | TRBV5-1 | CASYLGASTDTQYF | TGCGCCAGCTACTTGGGGGCCAGCACAGATACGCAGTATTTT
. | . | TRBJ1-4 | 14 | TRBV5-6 | CASSLRTGNEKLFF | TGTGCCAGCAGCCTGCGAACAGGGAATGAAAAACTGTTTTTT
. | TRBD1 | TRBJ2-3 | 16 | TRBV6-5 | CASSYGQGVSTDTQYF | TGTGCCAGCAGTTACGGACAGGGGGTGAGCACAGATACGCAGTATTTT
. | TRBD2 | TRBJ2-1 | 15 | TRBV11-3 | CASSLRSGELDEQFF | TGTGCCAGCAGCTTAAGGAGCGGGGAGTTAGATGAGCAGTTCTTC
. | . | TRBJ1-1 | 13 | TRBV4-1 | CASSQNRNTEAFF | TGCGCCAGCAGCCAGAACAGGAACACTGAAGCTTTCTTT
. | TRBD2 | TRBJ2-1 | 15 | TRBV7-3 | CASSLAGGTYNEQFF | TGTGCCAGCAGCTTAGCGGGGGGAACTTACAATGAGCAGTTCTTC
few | TRBD1 | TRBJ1-5 | 15 | TRBV10-3 | CAISGQGYSNQPQHF | TGTGCCATCAGTGGACAGGGGTATAGCAATCAGCCCCAGCATTTT
. | TRBD2 | TRBJ2-5 | 17 | TRBV5-1 | CASSLGTGTSGICTQYF | TGCGCCAGCAGCTTGGGCACCGGGACTAGCGGGATTTGTACCCAGTACTTC
few | TRBD1 | TRBJ1-4 | 16 | TRBV4-3 | CASSRVQTGVGEKLFF | TGCGCCAGCAGCCGAGTCCAAACAGGGGTGGGTGAAAAACTGTTTTTT
. | . | TRBJ1-3 | 14 | TRBV30 | CAWSGGGVGNTIYF | TGTGCCTGGAGTGGAGGGGGAGTCGGAAACACCATATATTTT
. | . | TRBJ2-3 | 15 | TRBV5-1 | CASSLGWEAGREQYF | TGCGCCAGCAGCTTAGGATGGGAAGCCGGGAGAGAGCAGTATTTT
. | . | TRBJ1-6 | 15 | TRBV5-8 | CASSSGVGYNSPLHF | TGTGCCAGCAGCTCGGGGGTGGGATATAATTCACCCCTCCACTTT
few | . | TRBJ2-1 | 14 | TRBV27 | CASSRRGIYNEQFF | TGTGCCAGCAGTCGCAGGGGTATTTACAATGAGCAGTTCTTC
. | . | TRBJ1-1 | 14 | TRBV28 | CASTVPGTAGGIFF | TGTGCCAGCACCGTTCCGGGCACAGCTGGGGGCATTTTCTTT
. | TRBD1 | TRBJ2-1 | 16 | TRBV2 | CASSPRQGITYNEQFF | TGTGCCAGCAGTCCCCGACAGGGGATAACCTACAATGAGCAGTTCTTC
. | . | TRBJ1-1 | 16 | TRBV13 | CASSLVLGKFSSGAFF | TGTGCCAGCAGCTTAGTTCTCGGGAAGTTTTCTTCTGGAGCTTTCTTT
few | TRBD2 | TRBJ2-2 | 17 | TRBV7-3 | CASSLSLAGAHTGELFF | TGTGCCAGCAGCTTAAGCCTAGCGGGGGCCCACACCGGGGAGCTGTTTTTT
. | . | TRBJ2-7 | 14 | TRBV5-1 | CASTSQPGDYEQYF | TGCGCCAGCACCTCCCAACCAGGGGACTACGAGCAGTACTTC
. | . | TRBJ2-5 | 15 | TRBV9 | CASSVGQGYQETQYF | TGTGCCAGCAGCGTAGGGCAGGGGTACCAAGAGACCCAGTACTTC
. | . | TRBJ2-3 | 14 | TRBV5-6 | CASSLVGRNQPQYF | TGTGCCAGCAGCTTGGTGGGCAGGAATCAGCCCCAGTATTTT
. | TRBD2 | TRBJ2-3 | 18 | TRBV7-9 | CASSLAEFGTRRTDTQYF | TGTGCCAGCAGCTTAGCCGAGTTCGGGACTAGACGCACAGATACGCAGTATTTT
. | . | TRBJ1-6 | 15 | TRBV18 | CASSPRSSYNSPLHF | TGTGCCAGCTCACCAAGGAGCTCCTATAATTCACCCCTCCACTTT
. | TRBD1 | TRBJ1-2 | 16 | TRBV18 | CASSPAGGRRNYGYTF | TGTGCCAGCTCACCAGCAGGGGGCCGGAGAAACTATGGCTACACCTTC
. | . | TRBJ1-2 | 19 | TRBV7-9 | CASSLVRRSVQQANYGYTF | TGTGCCAGCAGCTTAGTTCGTAGGTCTGTCCAGCAGGCTAACTATGGCTACACCTTC
. | . | TRBJ1-1 | 14 | TRBV19 | CASSTRGEDTEAFF | TGTGCCAGTTCTACCCGGGGGGAGGACACTGAAGCTTTCTTT
. | TRBD1 | TRBJ1-1 | 13 | TRBV18 | CASSPGQGPEAFF | TGTGCCAGCTCACCGGGACAGGGTCCTGAAGCTTTCTTT
. | . | TRBJ1-5 | 15 | TRBV19 | CASSIMKQGDQPQHF | TGTGCCAGTAGTATAATGAAACAGGGAGATCAGCCCCAGCATTTT
once | . | TRBJ2-3 | 15 | TRBV19 | CASSIVGASTDTQYF | TGTGCCAGTAGTATAGTGGGAGCTAGCACAGATACGCAGTATTTT
. | . | TRBJ2-7 | 13 | TRBV12-5 | CASGLGQAYEQYF | TGTGCTAGTGGTTTGGGACAGGCCTACGAGCAGTACTTC
. | . | TRBJ2-1 | 16 | TRBV7-9 | CASSLVPGSSYNEQFF | TGTGCCAGCAGCTTAGTTCCTGGGAGCTCCTACAATGAGCAGTTCTTC
few | TRBD2 | TRBJ2-3 | 13 | TRBV6-1 | CAGGTSGADTQYF | TGTGCCGGCGGGACTAGCGGCGCCGATACGCAGTATTTT
. | TRBD1 | TRBJ2-7 | 16 | TRBV25-1 | CASSPPRGTGTYEQYF | TGTGCCAGCAGTCCGCCCCGGGGGACAGGTACCTACGAGCAGTACTTC
. | . | TRBJ1-2 | 13 | TRBV28 | CASSLGGGHGYTF | TGTGCCAGCAGTTTAGGCGGGGGGCATGGCTACACCTTC
. | . | TRBJ2-7 | 13 | TRBV6-1 | CASSGAYAYEQYF | TGTGCCAGCAGTGGGGCGTATGCCTACGAGCAGTACTTC
. | . | TRBJ1-5 | 13 | TRBV9 | CASSVGGSQPQHF | TGTGCCAGCAGCGTAGGGGGCAGTCAGCCCCAGCATTTT
once | TRBD2 | TRBJ2-7 | 14 | TRBV5-1 | CASSLLAGAGEQYF | TGCGCCAGCAGCTTGTTAGCGGGGGCGGGGGAGCAGTACTTC